A single sample is the source of the 21 T cell receptor beta chains below, sequenced in a study of human thymus T cells. Libraries were prepared by immunoSEQ multiplex PCR; TCRdb keeps only in-frame clonotypes and omits some of them. The sample consists of tens of thousands of clones, 85% to 95% of them appearing once. The specimen sequenced was blood. The receptors stem from a boy less than two years old with a congenital heart defect but otherwise immunologically healthy.

A few counts support this clone. The junction departs from the called germline gene at one end, perhaps through a read error. This chain uses TRBV15 with TRBJ1-1; D call uncertain. Germline V CDR1 and CDR2: LNHNV, YYDKDF (reference sequence). This CDR3 region has 12 residues. The chain's CDR3 is CATSGLGSRGIF. The CDR3 bases are TGTGCCACCAGCGGCCTCGGGAGTCGGGGAATCTTT.

V and J are TRBV11-1 and TRBJ2-1; 8 nucleotides line up with TRBD2. Trimming at V came to 5 bases and at J to 8 bases, leaving 8 bases not matched to a gene. This CDR3 is built from 14 residues. Germline V gene lookup returns CDR1 SGHAT and CDR2 FQDESV (reference sequence). CDR3 protein: CASSPGPGGDEQFF. CDR3 nucleotide sequence: TGTGCCAGCAGCCCGGGACCGGGGGGGGATGAGCAGTTCTTC.

In its sample, this clone was seen once. The chain has TRBV5-1 and TRBJ1-4, with 7 bases identical to TRBD1. J was trimmed by 8 bases and V by 4 bases; bases with no gene match: 5. Germline V CDR1 and CDR2: SGHRS, YFSETQ. The CDR3 has 13 amino acids. The CDR3 region has the DNA TGCGCCAGCAGCCCGCGGGACAGCGAAAAACTGTTTTTT. It specifies CASSPRDSEKLFF.

The chain uses TRBV27 and TRBJ2-1; possible D gene TRBD1, 5 bases. The CDR3 runs 14 residues. The germline gives CDR1 MNHEY, CDR2 SMNVEV (reference sequence). V was clipped by 8 bases and J by 7 bases, with 18 bases between them. The chain's CDR3 is CASGRERVSNEQFF. The CDR3 DNA reads as TGTGCCAGCGGCAGGGAAAGGGTTTCGAATGAGCAGTTCTTC.

This clone was detected once. This chain connects TRBV4-1 to TRBJ1-2, with D unclear. This CDR3 has 14 amino acids. Germline CDR1 and CDR2: MGHRA and YSYEKL. V lost 0 bases, J lost 6 bases, and 11 bases lay in between. This chain's CDR3 is CASSQDRLLNGYTF. The CDR3 DNA sequence: TGCGCCAGCAGCCAAGATCGGCTCCTGAATGGCTACACCTTC.

This rearrangement joins TRBV6-1 to TRBJ2-1; 9 positions match TRBD2. The CDR3 sequence is 14 residues long. With V trimmed by 5 bases and J by 13 bases, 12 bases remained unmatched. Per the germline V gene, CDR1 is MNHNS and CDR2 is SASEGT. CDR3 loop: CASSQRGLAPLQFF. In DNA form, the CDR3 reads TGTGCCAGCAGTCAACGGGGACTAGCCCCTCTCCAGTTCTTC.

This sequence joins TRBV15 and TRBJ2-7; unclear D gene. CDR3 length equals 14 residues. V dropped 1 base and J dropped 5 bases, with 12 bases sitting between them. CDR1 and CDR2 (germline): LNHNV, YYDKDF (reference sequence). This CDR3 reads CATSRVAEGHEQYF. The DNA of the CDR3 is TGTGCCACCAGCAGAGTGGCAGAAGGTCACGAGCAGTACTTC.

The chain has TRBV4-3 and TRBJ1-2, with D unresolved. Deletions cut 1 base from V and 6 bases from J, with 18 bases between. This CDR3 contains 16 residues. The germline gives CDR1 LGHNA, CDR2 YSLEER. The CDR3 protein is CASSQVHGSRSDGYTF. The CDR3 DNA reads as TGCGCCAGCAGCCAAGTGCATGGGAGTAGGAGCGATGGCTACACCTTC.

Notes on this clone: Other DNA sequences in the same sample also yield this CDR3. This sequence joins TRBV28 and TRBJ1-2; D is ambiguous. This CDR3 is 11 amino acids long. The ends were cut back, 5 bases at V and 2 bases at J, with 3 bases in the middle. CDR1 is MDHEN, CDR2 SYDVKM, per germline. CDR3: CASSHNYGYTF. CDR3 bases: TGTGCCAGCAGTCACAACTATGGCTACACCTTC.

This chain joins TRBV9 and TRBJ2-1, with D perhaps being TRBD1 or TRBD2 (5 bases each). There are 16 residues in the CDR3. V lost 0 bases and J lost 6, with 16 bases in between. The V gene's germline CDR1 is SGDLS and CDR2 YYNGEE. Written as DNA, the CDR3 is TGTGCCAGCAGCGTAGCTGGGACCTCCGGCGTCAATGAGCAGTTCTTC. It translates to CASSVAGTSGVNEQFF.

The gene calls are TRBV10-3 and TRBJ1-4, with 7 bases matching TRBD1. CDR1 and CDR2 from the germline V gene are ENHRY and SYGVKD. The CDR3 loop spans 14 amino acids. V was pared by 4 bases and J by 5 bases, with 4 bases of the junction left unmatched. CDR3 loop: CAISGTGSNEKLFF. For the CDR3, the DNA is TGTGCCATCAGTGGGACAGGCTCCAATGAAAAACTGTTTTTT.

V is TRBV10-1 and J is TRBJ2-7; 11 nucleotides match TRBD1. V shed 6 bases, J shed 7 bases, and the junction held 14 bases outside the gene matches. Germline-derived CDR1 and CDR2 are WNHNN and SYGVQD (reference sequence). The CDR3 has 16 amino acids. The CDR3 DNA reads TGCGCCAGCAGGGGTCGCCCGGGACAGGGGGGAATGGAGCAGTACTTC. The encoded protein is CASRGRPGQGGMEQYF.

V and J are TRBV4-2 and TRBJ1-2; the D gene is possibly TRBD1 (6 bases). The CDR3 is 15 amino acids. Germline CDR1 LGHNA, CDR2 YNFKEQ. V was cut by 0 bases and J by 2 bases, with 10 bases left in between. CDR3 sequence: CASSQDRQGNYGYTF. In DNA, the CDR3 is TGTGCCAGCAGCCAAGATCGTCAGGGGAACTATGGCTACACCTTC.

This clone appeared a single time. The chain joins TRBV30 to TRBJ1-5; D remains unclear. In germline, CDR1 is GTSNPN, CDR2 SVGIG (reference sequence). V lost 3 bases, J lost 0 bases, and 12 bases lay in between. This CDR3 comprises 15 residues. This chain's CDR3 is CAWREVGHSNQPQHF. The CDR3 DNA reads as TGTGCCTGGAGGGAAGTCGGCCATAGCAATCAGCCCCAGCATTTT.

The CDR3 loop reads CASSLLRGISQETQYF. The CDR3 DNA reads as TGTGCCAGCAGCTTGTTACGGGGGATATCTCAAGAGACCCAGTACTTC. The chain couples TRBV5-6 to TRBJ2-5; tentatively, D is TRBD2 (6 bases). The CDR3 extends over 16 amino acids. V lost 1 base and J 2 bases, leaving 15 bases between the germline ends. Germline V gene sequence: CDR1 SGHDT, CDR2 YYEEEE.

The chain is built from TRBV28 and TRBJ1-3; 7 bases map to TRBD1. Germline assignment: CDR1 MDHEN and CDR2 SYDVKM. The CDR3 is made up of 15 amino acids. Trimming removed 2 bases from V and 4 bases from J; junction bases left unmatched: 5. CDR3 sequence (DNA): TGTGCCAGCAGTTTAACCGACAGGGTCGGAAACACCATATATTTT. Protein product: CASSLTDRVGNTIYF.

CDR3 sequence reads: CASSVGLAGAGELFF. CDR3 bases: TGTGCCAGCAGTGTGGGACTAGCGGGAGCCGGGGAGCTGTTTTTT. V usage is TRBV6-6 and J usage is TRBJ2-2; 14 bases match TRBD2. Germline CDR1 is MNHNY and CDR2 is SVGAGI (reference sequence). The CDR3 loop spans 15 amino acids. V dropped 5 bases and J dropped 6; count of bases not matched to a gene: 2.

This CDR3 is CAWSVLKVELRDTQYF. The CDR3 region has the DNA TGTGCCTGGAGTGTACTTAAGGTAGAATTGAGGGATACGCAGTATTTT. The chain links TRBV30 to TRBJ2-3; D is ambiguous. The V gene lost 0 bases and the J gene lost 6 bases, with 19 bases spanning the gap. CDR3 length: 16 amino acids. CDR1 and CDR2 from the germline V gene are GTSNPN and SVGIG (reference sequence).

This clone was seen just once. The chain employs TRBV29-1 and TRBJ1-2, with D unclear. Trimming stripped 3 bases from V and 4 bases from J, with 12 bases between. The CDR3 consists of 13 residues. The V gene's germline CDR1 is SQVTM and CDR2 ANQGSEA. The CDR3 bases are TGCAGCGTTGATGGGGAAGGGTCCTATGGCTACACCTTC. It specifies CSVDGEGSYGYTF.

This clone has only one observation. The chain is built from TRBV5-4 and TRBJ2-1, with TRBD2 identical over 11 bases. CDR1 and CDR2 from the germline V gene are SGHNT and YYREEE (reference sequence). Losses at the gene ends were 0 bases for V and 8 bases for J; bases not matched to a gene: 4. CDR3 length equals 15 residues. The DNA for the CDR3 is TGTGCCAGCAGCTTGGTAGCGGGGGGGCTAGATGAGCAGTTCTTC. Translated, it gives CASSLVAGGLDEQFF.

The chain carries TRBV10-3 and TRBJ1-1; 8 nucleotides align to TRBD1. With 5 bases clipped from V and 6 bases from J, the junction kept 11 bases outside the gene matches. CDR1 ENHRY and CDR2 SYGVKD come from the germline V gene. This CDR3 has 15 amino acids. The CDR3 DNA is TGTGCCATCAGTCCCATTGGGACAGGAGGGCCTGAAGCTTTCTTT. It translates to CAISPIGTGGPEAFF.